Presented here are 19 T cell receptor beta chains from one specimen sequenced in a study of T cells in Graves' hyperthyroidism and ophthalmopathy. From RNA transcripts, TCR beta CDR3 regions were amplified. HTBI primers were used for first-round RT-PCR of the TCR CDR3. Via MiXCR, TCRdb re-called the multiplex PCR reads, giving one row per CDR3 protein. The data hold roughly 650,000 distinct CDR3 sequences, with around 16% observed a single time. Sequencing was performed on blood. These receptors were taken from a woman aged 40 to 50 with Graves' ophthalmopathy.

This chain joins TRBV20-1 and TRBJ2-1; the D gene could be TRBD1 or TRBD2 (5 bases each). CDR1 is DFQATT and CDR2 is SNEGSKA in the germline V gene (reference sequence). The germline V and J ends were trimmed by 6 bases and 3 bases, with 12 bases remaining between them. This CDR3 contains 13 residues. CDR3 nucleotide sequence: TGCAGTGCCCTGTGGGGGAACTACAATGAGCAGTTCTTC. This gives the protein CSALWGNYNEQFF.

The rearrangement joins TRBV7-2 to TRBJ2-1, with 11 bases matching TRBD2. V lost 4 bases and J lost 7; bases outside the gene matches: 15. This CDR3 is built from 18 residues. Germline V gene lookup returns CDR1 SGHTA and CDR2 FQGNSA. CDR3 sequence (DNA): TGTGCCAGCAGCTCCGTCGTTTCTATACTAGCGGGAGAGAATGAGCAGTTCTTC. It is translated as CASSSVVSILAGENEQFF. The full variable domain, in which reference TRBV7-2 and TRBJ2-1 provide the parts outside the CDR3, is GAGVSQSPSNKVTEKGKDVELRCDPISGHTALYWYRQSLGQGLEFLIYFQGNSAPDKSGLPSDRFSAERTGGSVSTLTIQRTQQEDSAVYLCASSSVVSILAGENEQFFGPGTRLTVL.

CDR3: CSALPTEWNTDTQYF. CDR3 DNA sequence: TGCAGTGCTCTCCCGACCGAATGGAACACAGATACGCAGTATTTT. V usage is TRBV20-1 and J usage is TRBJ2-3; no reliable D call. The CDR3 contains 15 residues. The germline V and J ends were trimmed by 5 bases and 2 bases, with 17 bases remaining between them. Germline V gives CDR1 DFQATT, CDR2 SNEGSKA (reference sequence).

Comments on this clonotype: A much larger clone lies one base from this, so it may be a read error. The CDR3 DNA reads TGTGCCAGCAGTGTAGAGCTGTTGAGCACTGAAGCTTTCTTT. Protein: CASSVELLSTEAFF. V gene TRBV6-1 combines with J gene TRBJ1-1; no clear D. There are 14 residues in the CDR3. Germline values: CDR1 MNHNS, CDR2 SASEGT. The V gene lost 4 bases and the J gene lost 4 bases, with 13 bases spanning the gap.

V is TRBV7-3 and J is TRBJ2-7; TRBD2 is a possible D gene (5 bases). The CDR3 has 12 amino acids. Germline V gives CDR1 SGHTA, CDR2 FQGTGA. The V end lost 5 bases, the J end lost 9 bases, and 14 bases lay between the germline ends. CDR3 DNA sequence: TGTGCCAGCAGCGCGGACTTTGGCGGGCAGTACTTC. Translation gives CASSADFGGQYF.

This clonotype has a handful of counts. This sequence joins TRBV19 and TRBJ1-4; 8 bases fit TRBD1. J gave up 3 bases and V 9 bases, and 15 bases lay outside the gene matches. This CDR3 comprises 17 residues. Germline CDR1 and CDR2: LNHDA and SQIVND (reference sequence). The CDR3 coding sequence is TGTGCCAGCCGACGGCAGGGGGCGTTGGGGGCTAATGAAAAACTGTTTTTT. Protein product: CASRRQGALGANEKLFF.

This clonotype has a handful of counts. This may stem from a read error, because a much larger clone lies one nucleotide away. The genes are TRBV20-1 and TRBJ1-2, with D possibly being TRBD1 (6 bases). This CDR3 region has 15 residues. Trimming stripped 8 bases from V and 2 bases from J, with 21 bases between. Germline-derived CDR1 and CDR2 are DFQATT and SNEGSKA (reference sequence). CDR3 sequence (DNA): TGCAGTACGCCGTTAACTGGGACACTGAACTATGGCTACACCTTC. This sequence encodes CSTPLTGTLNYGYTF.

This clonotype was seen many times. J is TRBJ2-5 and V is TRBV28; 7 positions match TRBD2. The germline V gene has CDR1 MDHEN and CDR2 SYDVKM. The V and J ends lost 5 bases and 5 bases, in that order; junction bases with no gene match: 11. The CDR3 covers 15 residues. The CDR3 sequence: CASSPGGSPSETQYF. The CDR3 bases are TGTGCCAGCAGTCCCGGGGGGAGCCCTAGCGAGACCCAGTACTTC.

This clonotype has a handful of counts. The V and J genes are TRBV27 and TRBJ1-5; 9 nucleotides line up with TRBD1. With 3 bases clipped from V and 6 bases from J, the junction kept 12 bases outside the gene matches. The CDR3 runs to 17 residues. Germline V gene sequence: CDR1 MNHEY, CDR2 SMNVEV (reference sequence). CDR3 in DNA: TGTGCCAGCAGTTTGGCACCCCAACAGGGGGCGGCTCAGCCCCAGCATTTT. Its protein product is CASSLAPQQGAAQPQHF.

The V gene is TRBV2, the J gene TRBJ2-1, with 8 bases matching TRBD1. With V trimmed by 2 bases and J by 6 bases, 9 bases remained unmatched. The CDR3 consists of 16 residues. In germline, CDR1 is SNHLY, CDR2 FYNNEI. The DNA for the CDR3 is TGTGCCAGCAGTGAATTTACCGGGACAGGCGCCAATGAGCAGTTCTTC. Translated: CASSEFTGTGANEQFF. The full variable domain, completed using reference TRBV2 and TRBJ2-1, is EPEVTQTPSHQVTQMGQEVILRCVPISNHLYFYWYRQILGQKVEFLVSFYNNEISEKSEIFDDQFSVERPDGSNFTLKIRSTKLEDSAMYFCASSEFTGTGANEQFFGPGTRLTVL.

This clonotype was seen a few times. The genes are TRBV20-1 and TRBJ2-1; D is possibly TRBD2 (6 bases). Trimming took 4 bases from V and 1 from J, leaving 17 bases between them. The germline V gene encodes CDR1 DFQATT and CDR2 SNEGSKA (reference sequence). The CDR3 extends over 16 amino acids. CDR3 sequence (DNA): TGCAGTGCTACCTCCGGGGCGGGGAGTTCCTACAATGAGCAGTTCTTC. This gives the protein CSATSGAGSSYNEQFF.

This sequence joins TRBV30 and TRBJ2-5; possibly TRBD1 or TRBD2 for D (5 bases each). The V gene's germline CDR1 is GTSNPN and CDR2 SVGIG (reference sequence). Trimming removed 2 bases at V and 4 bases at J, with 8 bases between. There are 12 residues in the CDR3. The CDR3 here is CAWSFGGETQYF. CDR3 sequence (DNA): TGTGCCTGGAGTTTTGGGGGAGAGACCCAGTACTTC.

This clonotype was recorded many times. This chain joins TRBV20-1 and TRBJ2-7; TRBD1 agrees at 9 bases. The CDR3 covers 14 residues. The germline V gene encodes CDR1 DFQATT and CDR2 SNEGSKA (reference sequence). The J segment lost 2 bases and the V segment lost 6 bases, leaving 8 bases of the junction unmatched. CDR3 bases: TGCAGTGCCACCTCCGGGACAGGGACCTACGAGCAGTACTTC. This translates into CSATSGTGTYEQYF.

This clonotype was seen at least ten times. The chain uses TRBV2 and TRBJ2-1; 10 nucleotides align to TRBD2. The V gene end was trimmed by 7 bases and the J gene end by 3 bases; junction bases not matched to a gene: 3. The germline gives CDR1 SNHLY, CDR2 FYNNEI. The CDR3 covers 14 residues. The CDR3 loop is CASNGLADYNEQFF. The CDR3 DNA is TGTGCCAGCAACGGACTAGCGGACTACAATGAGCAGTTCTTC.

The sample holds many counts of this clonotype. V usage is TRBV20-1 and J usage is TRBJ2-7; TRBD2 aligns across 11 bases. Unmatched junction bases numbered 4, after V lost 5 bases and J lost 1 base. Germline V gives CDR1 DFQATT, CDR2 SNEGSKA (reference sequence). The CDR3 is made up of 14 amino acids. The CDR3 here is CSAGTSGESYEQYF. The CDR3 DNA reads as TGCAGTGCTGGGACTAGCGGAGAGTCCTACGAGCAGTACTTC.

V is TRBV13 and J is TRBJ1-3; TRBD1 matches 8 bases. The CDR3 runs to 19 residues. The germline V gene has CDR1 PRHDT and CDR2 FYEKMQ (reference sequence). Unmatched junction bases numbered 15, after V lost 4 bases and J lost 1 base. The CDR3 loop reads CASSSQGQVRLRSGNTIYF. In DNA form, the CDR3 reads TGTGCCAGCAGCTCCCAGGGACAGGTCCGGTTGCGATCTGGAAACACCATATATTTT.

Ten or more counts support this clonotype. V and J are TRBV12-3 or TRBV12-4 and TRBJ1-5, with 8 bases that match TRBD1. V shed 1 base, J shed 6 bases, and the junction held 5 bases outside the gene matches. The CDR3 has 15 amino acids. CDR3 amino acids: CASSLDRGGVQPQHF. Here the CDR3 DNA reads TGTGCCAGCAGTTTAGACAGGGGGGGAGTTCAGCCCCAGCATTTT.

Ten or more counts support this clonotype. The chain uses TRBV7-3 and TRBJ2-5; 10 bases agree with TRBD2. CDR1 is SGHTA and CDR2 is FQGTGA in the germline V gene. V lost 4 bases to trimming and J lost 5 bases; unmatched junction nucleotides: 7. The CDR3 covers 15 residues. The CDR3: CASSSSGGDTETQYF. The CDR3 nucleotides are TGTGCCAGCAGCTCTAGCGGGGGTGATACGGAGACCCAGTACTTC.

Ten or more counts support this clonotype. V gene TRBV11-2 combines with J gene TRBJ2-3; D ambiguous. Germline V gene data show CDR1 as SGHAT and CDR2 as FQNNGV. This CDR3 has 14 amino acids. Between the trimmed V and J ends, which lost 2 bases and 1 base, there was a span of 7 bases. The CDR3 nucleotides are TGTGCCAGCAGCTTAATCGGTGGCACAGATACGCAGTATTTT. Translating it yields CASSLIGGTDTQYF.